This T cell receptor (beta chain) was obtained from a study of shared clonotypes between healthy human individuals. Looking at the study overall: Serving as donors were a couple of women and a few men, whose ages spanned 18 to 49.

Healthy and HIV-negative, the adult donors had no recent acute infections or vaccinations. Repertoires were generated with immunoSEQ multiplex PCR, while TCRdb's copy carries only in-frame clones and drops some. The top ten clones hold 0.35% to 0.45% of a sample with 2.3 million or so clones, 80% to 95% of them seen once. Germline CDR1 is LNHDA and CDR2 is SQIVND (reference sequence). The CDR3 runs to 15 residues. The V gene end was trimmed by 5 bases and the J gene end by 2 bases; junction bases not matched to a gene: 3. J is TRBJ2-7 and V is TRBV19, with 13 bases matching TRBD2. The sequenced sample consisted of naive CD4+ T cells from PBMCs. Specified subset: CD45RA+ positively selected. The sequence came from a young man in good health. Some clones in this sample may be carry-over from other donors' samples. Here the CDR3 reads CASSAGLAGTYEQYF. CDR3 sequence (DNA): TGTGCCAGTAGTGCGGGACTAGCGGGGACCTACGAGCAGTACTTC.